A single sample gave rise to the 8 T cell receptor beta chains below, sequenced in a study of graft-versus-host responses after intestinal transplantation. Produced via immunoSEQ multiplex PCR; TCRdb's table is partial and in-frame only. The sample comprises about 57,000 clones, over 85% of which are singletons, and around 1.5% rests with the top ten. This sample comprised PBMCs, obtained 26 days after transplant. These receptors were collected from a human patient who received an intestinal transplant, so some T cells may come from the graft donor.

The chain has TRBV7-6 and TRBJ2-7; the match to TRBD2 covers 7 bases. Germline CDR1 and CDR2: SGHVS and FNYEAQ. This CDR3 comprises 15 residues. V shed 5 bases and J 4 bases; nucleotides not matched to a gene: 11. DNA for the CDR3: TGTGCCAGCAGCCGGGCGGGAGAGGGGATTTACGAGCAGTACTTC. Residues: CASSRAGEGIYEQYF.

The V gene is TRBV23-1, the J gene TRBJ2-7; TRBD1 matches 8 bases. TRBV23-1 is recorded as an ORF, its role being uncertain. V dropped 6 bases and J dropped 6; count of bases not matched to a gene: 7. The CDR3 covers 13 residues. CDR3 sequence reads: CASSRTGQVEQYF. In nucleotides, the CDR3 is TGCGCCAGCAGCAGGACAGGGCAAGTCGAGCAGTACTTC.

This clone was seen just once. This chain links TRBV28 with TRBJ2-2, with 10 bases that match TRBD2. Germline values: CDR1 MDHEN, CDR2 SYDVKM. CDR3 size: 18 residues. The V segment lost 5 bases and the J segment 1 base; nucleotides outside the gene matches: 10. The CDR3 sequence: CASSAPGLAWENTGELFF. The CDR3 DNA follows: TGTGCCAGCAGTGCCCCGGGACTAGCGTGGGAGAACACCGGGGAGCTGTTTTTT.

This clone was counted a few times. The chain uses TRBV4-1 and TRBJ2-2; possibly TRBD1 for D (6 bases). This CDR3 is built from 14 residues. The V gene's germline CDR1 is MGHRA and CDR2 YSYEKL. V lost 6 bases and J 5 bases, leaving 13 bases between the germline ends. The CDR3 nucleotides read TGCGCCAGCAGAGCAGGGGATTTGACCGGGGAGCTGTTTTTT. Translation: CASRAGDLTGELFF.

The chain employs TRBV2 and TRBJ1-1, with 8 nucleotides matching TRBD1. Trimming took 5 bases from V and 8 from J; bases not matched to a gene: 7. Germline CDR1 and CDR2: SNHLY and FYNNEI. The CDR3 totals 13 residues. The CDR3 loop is CASSKTGAGEAFF. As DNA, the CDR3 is TGTGCCAGCAGTAAGACAGGGGCTGGCGAAGCTTTCTTT.

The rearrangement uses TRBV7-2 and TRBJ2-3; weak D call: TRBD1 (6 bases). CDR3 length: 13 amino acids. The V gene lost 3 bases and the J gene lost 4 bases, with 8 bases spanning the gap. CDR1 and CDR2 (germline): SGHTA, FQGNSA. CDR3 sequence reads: CASSFRGADTQYF. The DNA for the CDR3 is TGTGCCAGCAGCTTCAGGGGTGCAGATACGCAGTATTTT.

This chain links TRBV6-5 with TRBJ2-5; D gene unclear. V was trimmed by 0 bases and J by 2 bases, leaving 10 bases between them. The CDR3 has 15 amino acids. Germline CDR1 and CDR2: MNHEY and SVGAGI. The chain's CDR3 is CASSYSRVSQETQYF. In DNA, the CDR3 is TGTGCCAGCAGTTACTCGCGAGTGTCACAAGAGACCCAGTACTTC.

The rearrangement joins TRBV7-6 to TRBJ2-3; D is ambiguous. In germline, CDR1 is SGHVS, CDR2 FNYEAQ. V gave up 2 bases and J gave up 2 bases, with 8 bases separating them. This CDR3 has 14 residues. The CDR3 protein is CASSLWQNTDTQYF. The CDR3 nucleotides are TGTGCCAGCAGCTTATGGCAGAACACAGATACGCAGTATTTT.